This TCR beta chain was documented in a study of technical replicates of blood from a few donors. The repertoire was sequenced with immunoSEQ multiplex PCR; TCRdb's copy has only in-frame clones and lacks some. The table includes roughly 80,000 clones, 90% to 97% detected once. Germline lookup yields CDR1 LNHDA and CDR2 SQIVND (reference sequence). The CDR3 extends over 11 amino acids. The chain joins TRBV19 to TRBJ1-2, with no clear D. This TCR came from a human donor in good health. Input material: T cells isolated from PBMCs. The CDR3 DNA reads TGTGGAGCGGCCTCTAACTATGGCTACACCTTC. It yields the protein CGAASNYGYTF.